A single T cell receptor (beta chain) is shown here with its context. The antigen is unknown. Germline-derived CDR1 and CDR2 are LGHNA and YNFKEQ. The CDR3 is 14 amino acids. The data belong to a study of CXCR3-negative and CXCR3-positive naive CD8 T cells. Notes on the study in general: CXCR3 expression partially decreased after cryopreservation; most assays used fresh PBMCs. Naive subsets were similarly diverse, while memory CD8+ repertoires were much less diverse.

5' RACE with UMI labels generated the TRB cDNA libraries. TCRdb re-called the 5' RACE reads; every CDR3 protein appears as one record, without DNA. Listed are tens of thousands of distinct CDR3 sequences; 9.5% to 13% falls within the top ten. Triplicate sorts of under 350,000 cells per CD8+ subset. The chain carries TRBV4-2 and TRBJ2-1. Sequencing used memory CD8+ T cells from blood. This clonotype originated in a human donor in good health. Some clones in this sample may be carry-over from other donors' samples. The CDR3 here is CASSQDFSVNEQFF.